These T cell receptor beta chains were read from a single sample in a study of T cells expressing NK-cell markers. TCRdb reprocessed the 5' RACE reads and stores each CDR3 protein as one record, lacking DNA. The sample holds 130,000 to 150,000 distinct CDR3 sequences. Sequenced input: blood T cells: a sorted CD56 or NKG2C T cell subset, CD4+ or CD8+ T cells, or bulk PBMC T cells (not recorded which). The source of these receptors is a man younger than 35 in good health. CDR3s include the opening cysteine and the closing phenylalanine or tryptophan.

j_call v_call cdr3_aa
TRBJ1-4 TRBV11-3 CASSLGDRYEGTNEKLFF
TRBJ2-1 TRBV19 CASRYGVDQFF
TRBJ2-2 TRBV9 CASSDLVPTGELFF
TRBJ2-1 TRBV6-1 CASSPGINSYNEQFF
TRBJ1-5 TRBV7-9 CASSHQGPPGEPQHF
TRBJ1-5 TRBV12-2 CASRSTWTGRTDQPQHF
TRBJ2-6 TRBV4-3 CASSPQIGSGANVLTF
TRBJ2-7 TRBV20-1 CSAPRGGKEQYF
TRBJ1-1 TRBV4-1 CASSQDRGLIAEAFF
TRBJ1-1 TRBV5-5 CASGTGVLNTEAFF
TRBJ2-2 TRBV7-2 CASSSGLAGPTGELFF
TRBJ2-5 TRBV21-1 CASSPSSSGIQETQYF
TRBJ2-6 TRBV12-3/TRBV12-4 CATAFGANVLTF
TRBJ1-5 TRBV11-3 CASSLDRRERRHQPQHF
TRBJ2-3 TRBV6-1 CASSEDTYRTDTQYF
TRBJ1-3 TRBV5-1 CASSLYPADTIYF
TRBJ2-4 TRBV19 CASMEKNIQYF
TRBJ2-5 TRBV2 CASSVGGETQYF
TRBJ1-4 TRBV7-9 CASSFSLGEKLFF
TRBJ1-2 TRBV30 CAWCETGDYGYTF
TRBJ2-1 TRBV6-5 CASSYSGIQGQFF
TRBJ2-5 TRBV5-1 CASSSKVAGSQETQYF